The clone carrying this TCR beta chain was observed a handful of times. Expressed TCRB transcripts were sequenced after all isolated RNA was converted to cDNA. Measured with immunoSEQ multiplex PCR; TCRdb has only the in-frame clones, and not every one. The sample has some 150,000 clones; about 9.2% are singletons. Every single donor gave one heparinised blood draw, and these averaged around 110 mL. These data come from a study of beta chain features in type 1 diabetes. Germline CDR1 and CDR2: SGHNT and YYREEE (reference sequence). Trimming cost V 1 base and J 8 bases, with 12 bases left between them. The CDR3 is made up of 13 amino acids.

V is TRBV5-4 and J is TRBJ1-2; TRBD1 is a possible D gene (6 bases). The origin of this receptor is a man aged 18 to 29 in good health. The specimen sequenced was central memory CD4+ T cells from blood. The CDR3 DNA reads TGTGCCAGCAGCTTGAATGGGGGCTGGGGCTACACCTTC. Translating gives CASSLNGGWGYTF. Full variable domain (rest looked up from reference TRBV5-4 and TRBJ1-2): ETGVTQSPTHLIKTRGQQVTLRCSSQSGHNTVSWYQQALGQGPQFIFQYYREEENGRGNFPPRFSGLQFPNYSSELNVNALELDDSALYLCASSLNGGWGYTFGSGTRLTVV.